The next 28 T cell receptor beta chains were all read from a single sample in a study of T cells after yellow fever vaccination. TCRdb reprocessed the 5' RACE reads with MiXCR, giving one entry per CDR3 protein. The sample shows roughly 250,000 distinct CDR3 sequences, over 10% of them seen only once. Sample: CD4+ T cells sorted from PBMCs, taken 45 days after the yellow fever booster vaccination. The receptors were gathered from a man under 40 who received the YFV17D yellow fever vaccine.

The chain links TRBV2 to TRBJ1-1, with no clear D. Germline CDR1 SNHLY, CDR2 FYNNEI. V was clipped by 7 bases and J by 1 base, with 13 bases between them. This CDR3 contains 14 residues. CDR3 nucleotide sequence: TGTGCCAGCATCCGGGATTCTCCGAACACTGAAGCTTTCTTT. It encodes CASIRDSPNTEAFF.

Only a few counts were recorded for this clonotype. V usage is TRBV20-1 and J usage is TRBJ1-2; D possibly corresponds to TRBD1 (6 bases). The germline gives CDR1 DFQATT, CDR2 SNEGSKA (reference sequence). This CDR3 is built from 11 residues. Between the trimmed V and J ends, which lost 6 bases and 7 bases, there was a span of 12 bases. For the CDR3, the DNA is TGCAGTGCCGAATGGGGGCCTGGCTACACCTTC. It is translated as CSAEWGPGYTF.

The rearrangement links TRBV7-2 to TRBJ2-3; possible D gene TRBD2, 6 bases. The CDR3 contains 15 residues. Between the trimmed V and J ends, which lost 5 bases and 7 bases, there was a span of 19 bases. Germline CDR1 reads SGHTA; CDR2 reads FQGNSA. CDR3 protein: CASSRSVGGANTQYF. The CDR3 coding sequence is TGTGCCAGCAGCCGTAGTGTGGGGGGAGCTAATACGCAGTATTTT.

This clonotype appeared a few times. The chain uses TRBV7-2 and TRBJ1-2, with 7 nucleotides matching TRBD1. The CDR3 is made up of 16 amino acids. The germline V gene encodes CDR1 SGHTA and CDR2 FQGNSA. V shed 10 bases and J 4 bases; nucleotides not matched to a gene: 18. This CDR3 is CATPPQGGGVSYGYTF. The DNA for the CDR3 is TGTGCCACACCCCCCCAGGGGGGGGGAGTGTCCTATGGCTACACCTTC.

The chain links TRBV5-1 to TRBJ2-1; D may be TRBD2 (5 bases). Germline CDR1 and CDR2: SGHRS and YFSETQ. V was shortened by 7 bases and J by 2 bases, with 16 bases between the two germline ends. This CDR3 spans 15 amino acids. The CDR3 sequence: CASAHEVGTYNEQFF. CDR3 in DNA: TGCGCCAGCGCGCACGAGGTCGGGACCTACAATGAGCAGTTCTTC.

Only a few counts were recorded for this clonotype. This rearrangement joins TRBV20-1 to TRBJ1-1; no clear D. V lost 1 base and J 3 bases, leaving 6 bases between the germline ends. The CDR3 consists of 12 residues. Looked up from germline, CDR1 is DFQATT and CDR2 is SNEGSKA (reference sequence). The CDR3 bases are TGCAGTGCTAGAGCCACGGACACTGAAGCTTTCTTT. It is translated as CSARATDTEAFF.

This clonotype appeared a few times. The chain combines TRBV11-2 with TRBJ2-6; 8 nucleotides align to TRBD1. Germline loops: CDR1 SGHAT, CDR2 FQNNGV. The CDR3 is 18 amino acids. Losses at the gene ends were 1 base for V and 4 bases for J; bases not matched to a gene: 9. CDR3 sequence: CASSLVRGQEAGANVLTF. The CDR3 coding sequence is TGTGCCAGCAGCTTAGTAAGGGGACAGGAGGCGGGGGCCAACGTCCTGACTTTC.

This clonotype was recorded a few times. The chain joins TRBV9 to TRBJ2-7; D not certain. The germline gives CDR1 SGDLS, CDR2 YYNGEE. The CDR3 covers 15 residues. Trimming shortened V by 2 bases and J by 5 bases, and 17 bases separated the two germline ends. The CDR3 here is CASSVGSLKVDEQYF. DNA for the CDR3: TGTGCCAGCAGCGTCGGCAGCCTAAAGGTCGACGAGCAGTACTTC.

This chain connects TRBV7-6 to TRBJ2-7; weak D call: TRBD2 (6 bases). V gave up 5 bases and J gave up 1 base, with 12 bases separating them. The germline CDR1 and CDR2 sequences are SGHVS and FNYEAQ. CDR3 length: 14 amino acids. The CDR3 DNA is TGTGCCAGCAGCCAGGGACTGTCATCCTACGAGCAGTACTTC. Amino acid sequence: CASSQGLSSYEQYF.

The chain joins TRBV7-2 to TRBJ2-5; D ambiguous. V lost 2 bases and J 6 bases, leaving 4 bases between the germline ends. Germline lookup yields CDR1 SGHTA and CDR2 FQGNSA. The CDR3 consists of 11 residues. The CDR3 loop is CASSLLQTQYF. The CDR3 DNA follows: TGTGCCAGCAGCTTATTGCAGACCCAGTACTTC.

This clonotype has a handful of counts. The V gene is TRBV2, the J gene TRBJ1-2; D unresolved. The V and J ends lost 4 bases and 0 bases respectively, with 6 bases between them. The length of the CDR3 is 13 residues. CDR1 and CDR2 from the germline V gene are SNHLY and FYNNEI. The CDR3 region is CASSALPNYGYTF. CDR3 nucleotides: TGTGCCAGCAGTGCATTACCTAACTATGGCTACACCTTC.

The chain uses TRBV18 and TRBJ2-2; D remains ambiguous. The CDR3 spans 15 residues. Germline CDR1 and CDR2: KGHSH and LQKENI. Trimming stripped 5 bases from V and 2 bases from J, with 12 bases between. The CDR3 DNA is TGTGCCAGCTCAAAAACCACAGCAAACACCGGGGAGCTGTTTTTT. Protein sequence: CASSKTTANTGELFF.

The V and J genes are TRBV4-3 and TRBJ2-4, with 8 bases fitting TRBD1. Germline loops: CDR1 LGHNA, CDR2 YSLEER. The length of the CDR3 is 16 residues. Trimming took 4 bases from V and 1 from J; bases not matched to a gene: 6. The CDR3 loop is CASSRDRGQAKNIQYF. The CDR3, as DNA: TGCGCCAGCAGCCGCGACAGGGGTCAGGCCAAAAACATTCAGTACTTC.

The rearrangement joins TRBV7-8 to TRBJ1-2, with 10 positions matching TRBD1. With V trimmed by 5 bases and J by 6 bases, 6 bases remained unmatched. The CDR3 is made up of 14 amino acids. The germline gives CDR1 SGHVS, CDR2 FQNEAQ. CDR3 nucleotide sequence: TGTGCCAGCAGCCCCTTGACAGGGGGCAATGGCTACACCTTC. Protein product: CASSPLTGGNGYTF.

This clonotype was detected ten times or more. The chain carries TRBV12-3 or TRBV12-4 and TRBJ2-7; 8 bases map to TRBD2. The CDR3 extends over 16 amino acids. Trimming removed 6 bases from V and 3 bases from J; junction bases left unmatched: 13. The CDR3 DNA follows: TGTGCCAGCAGCTTCTTAGTCGGGAGGGAAAACTACGAGCAGTACTTC. Its protein product is CASSFLVGRENYEQYF.

The chain employs TRBV29-1 and TRBJ2-2; D is possibly TRBD2 (7 bases). This CDR3 contains 14 residues. Germline CDR1 SQVTM, CDR2 ANQGSEA. V lost 6 bases and J 5 bases, leaving 16 bases between the germline ends. The CDR3 coding sequence is TGCAGCGTCGGGGGGCCGAAGGGGACCGGGGAGCTGTTTTTT. Encoded protein: CSVGGPKGTGELFF.

This clonotype was detected only a few times. A junction end diverges from the germline sequence, so it may reflect a read error. CDR3 amino acids: CASSLDSGGALHF. The DNA of the CDR3 is TGTGCCAGCAGCTTAGATAGCGGGGGCGCCTTACACTTC. V gene TRBV7-2 combines with J gene TRBJ2-5; 9 nucleotides agree with TRBD2. CDR3 length: 13 amino acids. Germline CDR1 SGHTA, CDR2 FQGNSA. Drawing the rest from reference TRBV7-2 and TRBJ2-5, the complete variable domain is GAGVSQSPSNKVTEKGKDVELRCDPISGHTALYWYRQSLGQGLEFLIYFQGNSAPDKSGLPSDRFSAERTGGSVSTLTIQRTQQEDSAVYLCASSLDSGGALHFGPGTRLLVL.

This clonotype was observed a handful of times. The chain carries TRBV20-1 and TRBJ2-7; 8 bases match TRBD1. The length of the CDR3 is 15 residues. With 1 base clipped from V and 2 bases from J, the junction kept 7 bases outside the gene matches. Germline values: CDR1 DFQATT, CDR2 SNEGSKA (reference sequence). CDR3 nucleotides: TGCAGTGCTAGAGTCCCGGGCAGGGGGCCCTACGAGCAGTACTTC. Amino acids: CSARVPGRGPYEQYF.

This chain uses TRBV2 with TRBJ2-5; TRBD2 matches 12 bases. Germline V lookup: CDR1 SNHLY, CDR2 FYNNEI. J gave up 4 bases and V 8 bases, and 14 bases lay outside the gene matches. The CDR3 extends over 17 amino acids. In DNA, the CDR3 is TGTGCCAGCGGTAGTGGACTCACGACTAGCGGGAGAGAGACCCAGTACTTC. Amino acid sequence: CASGSGLTTSGRETQYF. Filled out from reference TRBV2 and TRBJ2-5, the complete variable domain reads EPEVTQTPSHQVTQMGQEVILRCVPISNHLYFYWYRQILGQKVEFLVSFYNNEISEKSEIFDDQFSVERPDGSNFTLKIRSTKLEDSAMYFCASGSGLTTSGRETQYFGPGTRLLVL.

This clonotype turned up a few times. The chain is built from TRBV6-2 or TRBV6-3 and TRBJ1-1; no clear D. CDR1 MNHEY and CDR2 SVGEGT come from the germline V gene. V dropped 0 bases and J dropped 4 bases, with 18 bases sitting between them. The CDR3 contains 17 residues. In DNA, the CDR3 is TGTGCCAGCAGTTACTCGAGGCCCGGAATTCGGGGCACTGAAGCTTTCTTT. Its translation: CASSYSRPGIRGTEAFF.

This sequence joins TRBV6-5 and TRBJ2-5; unclear D gene. The V end was cut by 2 bases, the J end by 3 bases, with 13 bases between. This CDR3 is 15 amino acids long. Germline CDR1 is MNHEY and CDR2 is SVGAGI. The CDR3 reads CASSYAFGSEETQYF. The DNA for the CDR3 is TGTGCCAGCAGTTACGCTTTCGGCAGCGAAGAGACCCAGTACTTC.

This clonotype occurred a few times. The chain uses TRBV7-6 and TRBJ2-1; the D gene is possibly TRBD2 (5 bases). The CDR3 sequence is 14 residues long. CDR1 and CDR2 (germline): SGHVS, FNYEAQ. V was cut by 4 bases and J by 4 bases, with 11 bases left in between. The CDR3 protein is CASSSLRGYNEQFF. DNA for the CDR3: TGTGCCAGCAGCTCCCTCCGGGGATACAATGAGCAGTTCTTC.

The table lists this clonotype with a few counts. The chain links TRBV5-1 to TRBJ1-4, with TRBD1 matching 7 bases. The CDR3 covers 14 residues. V dropped 4 bases and J dropped 8; count of bases not matched to a gene: 8. CDR1 is SGHRS and CDR2 is YFSETQ in the germline V gene. CDR3 sequence (DNA): TGCGCCAGCAGCAATACAGGGGTCGGAGAAAAACTGTTTTTT. Translating it yields CASSNTGVGEKLFF.

In this sample, this clonotype turned up a few times. This chain uses TRBV6-6 with TRBJ2-5; perhaps TRBD1 as D (6 bases). V was trimmed by 6 bases and J by 5 bases, leaving 13 bases between them. CDR1 is MNHNY and CDR2 is SVGAGI in the germline V gene (reference sequence). The CDR3 length is 13 residues. The CDR3 nucleotides read TGTGCCAGCAGCACCAGGGGTCGGGAGACCCAGTACTTC. As protein: CASSTRGRETQYF.

The J gene is TRBJ1-5, the V gene TRBV6-1, with D possibly TRBD1 on 5 matching bases. The CDR3 is made up of 13 amino acids. The V gene lost 5 bases and the J gene lost 8 bases, with 13 bases spanning the gap. The germline gives CDR1 MNHNS, CDR2 SASEGT. The DNA for the CDR3 is TGTGCCAGCAGTCCCCAGGGATTTGAGCCCCAGCATTTT. It encodes CASSPQGFEPQHF.

This clonotype was found a few times. The chain recombines TRBV20-1 with TRBJ2-1; D is uncertain. V lost 6 bases and J 4 bases, leaving 16 bases between the germline ends. The length of the CDR3 is 14 residues. CDR1 DFQATT and CDR2 SNEGSKA come from the germline V gene (reference sequence). The CDR3, as DNA: TGCAGTGCAGAACCTATCGGCCCTTACAATGAGCAGTTCTTC. This sequence encodes CSAEPIGPYNEQFF.

This clonotype was observed a few times. This chain joins TRBV5-1 and TRBJ2-3, with D possibly being TRBD1 or TRBD2 (5 bases each). V was shortened by 6 bases and J by 4 bases, with 15 bases between the two germline ends. The CDR3 has 14 amino acids. Germline loops: CDR1 SGHRS, CDR2 YFSETQ. The CDR3 DNA reads as TGCGCCAGCACCTCGGGGCAGGCGGCAGATACGCAGTATTTT. This encodes CASTSGQAADTQYF.

This clonotype was picked up many times. The chain combines TRBV7-8 with TRBJ1-6; no firm D call. Per germline, CDR1 SGHVS and CDR2 FQNEAQ. The ends were cut back, 0 bases at V and 8 bases at J, with 23 bases in the middle. This CDR3 is built from 19 residues. The CDR3 coding sequence is TGTGCCAGCAGCTTAGCGTCTGGTGGACGACGGATTTATGATTCACCCCTCCACTTT. Protein sequence: CASSLASGGRRIYDSPLHF.